This T cell receptor (beta chain) was identified during a study of shared clonotypes between healthy human individuals. Whole-study results and caveats: Despite large depth, rarefaction showed incomplete sorted-subset sequencing. For naive CD4 cells, 4% to 5% of clonotypes were shared across a few donors.

Notes on this clone: Its antigen is undetermined. This sample includes further DNA sequences coding for the same CDR3.

TCRdb keeps only in-frame clones here, not all; method: immunoSEQ multiplex PCR. The table has 2,500,000 or so clones, around 94% seen once. This TCR derives from a man between 18 and 35 years old in good health. The material sequenced was naive CD4+ T cells sorted from blood. The sample's subset: CD45RA+ positively selected.

For the CDR3, the DNA is TGCGCCAGCAGCTCCGGGACAGGGGTGTACGAGCAGTACTTC. Its protein is CASSSGTGVYEQYF. The chain employs TRBV5-1 and TRBJ2-7, with 10 bases identical to TRBD1. The V segment lost 3 bases and the J segment 4 bases; nucleotides outside the gene matches: 4. Germline lookup yields CDR1 SGHRS and CDR2 YFSETQ. The CDR3 runs 14 residues.